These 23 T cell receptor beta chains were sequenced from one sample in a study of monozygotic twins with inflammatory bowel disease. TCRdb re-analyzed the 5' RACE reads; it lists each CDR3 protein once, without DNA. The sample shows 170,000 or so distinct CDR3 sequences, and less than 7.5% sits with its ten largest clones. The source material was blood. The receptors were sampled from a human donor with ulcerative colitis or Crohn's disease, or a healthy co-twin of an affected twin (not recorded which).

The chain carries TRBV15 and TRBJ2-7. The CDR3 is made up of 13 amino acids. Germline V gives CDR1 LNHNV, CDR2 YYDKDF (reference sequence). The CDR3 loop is CATSRATVSEQYF. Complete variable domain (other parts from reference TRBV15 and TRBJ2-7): DAMVIQNPRYQVTQFGKPVTLSCSQTLNHNVMYWYQQKSSQAPKLLFHYYDKDFNNEADTPDNFQSRRPNTSFCFLDIRSPGLGDTAMYLCATSRATVSEQYFGPGTRLTVT.

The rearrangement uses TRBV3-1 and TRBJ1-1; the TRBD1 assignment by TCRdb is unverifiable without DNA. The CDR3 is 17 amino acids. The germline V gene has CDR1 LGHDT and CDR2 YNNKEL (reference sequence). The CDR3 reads CASSQDWEQGMNTEAFF.

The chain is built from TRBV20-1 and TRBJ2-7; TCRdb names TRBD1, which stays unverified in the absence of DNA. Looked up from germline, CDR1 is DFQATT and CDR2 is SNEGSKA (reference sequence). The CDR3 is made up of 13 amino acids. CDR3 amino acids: CSARPGESYEQYF.

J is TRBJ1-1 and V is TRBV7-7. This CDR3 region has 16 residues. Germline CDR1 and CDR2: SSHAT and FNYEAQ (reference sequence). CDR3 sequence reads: CASSLALEDPNTEAFF.

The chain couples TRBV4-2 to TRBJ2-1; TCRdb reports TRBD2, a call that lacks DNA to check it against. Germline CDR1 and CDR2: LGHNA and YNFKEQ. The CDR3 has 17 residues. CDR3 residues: CASSQLVAGSSYNEQFF.

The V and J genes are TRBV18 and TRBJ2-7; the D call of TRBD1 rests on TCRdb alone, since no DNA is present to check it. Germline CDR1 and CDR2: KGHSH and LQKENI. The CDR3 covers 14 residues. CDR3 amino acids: CASSRDRGQDEQYF.

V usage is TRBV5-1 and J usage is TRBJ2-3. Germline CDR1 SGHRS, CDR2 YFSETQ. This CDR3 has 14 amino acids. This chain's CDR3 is CASSLDRVTDTQYF.

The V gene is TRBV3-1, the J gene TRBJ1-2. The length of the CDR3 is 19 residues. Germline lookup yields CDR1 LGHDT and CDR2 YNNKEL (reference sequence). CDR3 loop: CASSHNTPVRGLGTYGYTF.

CDR3 region: CASSPEGQRINQPQHF. The chain has TRBV4-1 and TRBJ1-5; TCRdb picks TRBD1, but there is no DNA to check that call. CDR1 is MGHRA and CDR2 is YSYEKL in the germline V gene. The CDR3 has 16 amino acids.

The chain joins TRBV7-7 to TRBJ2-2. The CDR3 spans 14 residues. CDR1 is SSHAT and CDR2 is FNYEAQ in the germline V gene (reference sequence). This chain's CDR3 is CASSQRGDTGELFF.

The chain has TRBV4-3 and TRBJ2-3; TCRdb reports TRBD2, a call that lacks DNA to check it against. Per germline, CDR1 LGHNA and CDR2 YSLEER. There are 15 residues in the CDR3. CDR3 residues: CASSPGLGATDTQYF.

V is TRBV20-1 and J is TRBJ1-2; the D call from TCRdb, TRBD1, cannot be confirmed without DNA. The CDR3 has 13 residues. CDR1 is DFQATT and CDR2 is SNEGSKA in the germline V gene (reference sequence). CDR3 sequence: CSAFRTGTYGYTF.

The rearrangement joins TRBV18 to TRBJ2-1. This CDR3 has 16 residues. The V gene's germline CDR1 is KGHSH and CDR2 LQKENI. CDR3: CASSPVPSPSYNEQFF.

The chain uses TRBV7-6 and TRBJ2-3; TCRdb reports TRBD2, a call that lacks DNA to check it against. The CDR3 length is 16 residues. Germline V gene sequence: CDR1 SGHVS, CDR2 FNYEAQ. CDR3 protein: CASSLSLAGSTDTQYF.

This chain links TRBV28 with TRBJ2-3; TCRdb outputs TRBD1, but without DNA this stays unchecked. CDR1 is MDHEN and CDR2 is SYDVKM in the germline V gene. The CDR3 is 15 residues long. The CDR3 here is CASRHQDQGADTQYF.

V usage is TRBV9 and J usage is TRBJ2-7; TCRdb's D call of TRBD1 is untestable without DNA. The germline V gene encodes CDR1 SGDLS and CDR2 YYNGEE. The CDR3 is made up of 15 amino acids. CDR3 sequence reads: CASSPGIGGLYEQYF.

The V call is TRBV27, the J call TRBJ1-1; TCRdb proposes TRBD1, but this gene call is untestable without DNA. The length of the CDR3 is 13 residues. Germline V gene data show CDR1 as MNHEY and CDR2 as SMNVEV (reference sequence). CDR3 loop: CASSHLGRTEAFF.

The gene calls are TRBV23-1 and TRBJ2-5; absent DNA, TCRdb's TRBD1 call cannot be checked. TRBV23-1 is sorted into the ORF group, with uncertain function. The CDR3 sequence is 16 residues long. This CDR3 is CASSQSGTGDQETQYF.

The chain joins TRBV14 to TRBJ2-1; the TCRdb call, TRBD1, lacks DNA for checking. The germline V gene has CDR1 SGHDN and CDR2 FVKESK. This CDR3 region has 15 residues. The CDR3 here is CASSQDRGRPNEQFF.

Here the CDR3 reads CASSFGGAGYTF. The chain uses TRBV28 and TRBJ1-2. The CDR3 is 12 residues long. Germline CDR1 is MDHEN and CDR2 is SYDVKM.

The CDR3 sequence: CASSLFAGQGNTIYF. The rearrangement links TRBV5-4 to TRBJ1-3; TCRdb indicates TRBD1, and absent DNA this call remains unverified. This CDR3 spans 15 amino acids. The V gene's germline CDR1 is SGHNT and CDR2 YYREEE (reference sequence).

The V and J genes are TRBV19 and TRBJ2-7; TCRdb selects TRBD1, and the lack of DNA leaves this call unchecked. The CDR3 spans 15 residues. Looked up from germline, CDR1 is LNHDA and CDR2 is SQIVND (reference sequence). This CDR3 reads CASSPSGGLSYEQYF.

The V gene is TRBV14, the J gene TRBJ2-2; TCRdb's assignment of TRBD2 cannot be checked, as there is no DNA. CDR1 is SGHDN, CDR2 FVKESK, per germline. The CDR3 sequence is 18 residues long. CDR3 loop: CASSQDLGLAGYTGELFF. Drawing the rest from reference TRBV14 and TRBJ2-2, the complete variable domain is EAGVTQFPSHSVIEKGQTVTLRCDPISGHDNLYWYRRVMGKEIKFLLHFVKESKQDESGMPNNRFLAERTGGTYSTLKVQPAELEDSGVYFCASSQDLGLAGYTGELFFGEGSRLTVL.